The rows below give T cell receptor beta chains drawn from one sample of a study of blood T cell repertoires in COVID-19. Only in-frame clones appear in the TCRdb table, and some are missing; sequencing was by immunoSEQ multiplex PCR. The sample contains approximately 47,000 clones, around 80% of which appear only once. The sample taken for sequencing was peripheral blood. The receptors were sampled from a man in his fifties or sixties with acute or convalescent COVID-19. Each CDR3 is given with its conserved first and last residue. Not all rows give a size; the values are once, few, many and, for expanded clones, a class.

>TRBJ1-5|TRBV12-3/TRBV12-4|once
CASSFAFQPQHF
>TRBJ1-1|TRBV2|.
CASSEATSRTEAFF
>TRBJ1-2|TRBV24-1|.
CATSLGTGGTYGYTF
>TRBJ1-1|TRBV6-5|.
CASSYSENTEAFF
>TRBJ1-1|TRBV5-1|.
CASISEARDRGAEAFF
>TRBJ2-2|TRBV10-1|few
CASSESAPSGTGELFF
>TRBJ2-1|TRBV12-3/TRBV12-4|.
CASSVGPRRFF
>TRBJ1-3|TRBV9|.
CASSPGTGSGNTIYF
>TRBJ2-3|TRBV30|.
CASSSGQGAADTQYF
>TRBJ1-2|TRBV3-1/TRBV3-2|.
CASSQGLSGLNYGYTF
>TRBJ2-4|TRBV5-4|once
CASSLTGENIQYF
>TRBJ1-2|TRBV19|once
CASSMTRGNYGYTF
>TRBJ2-3|TRBV4-3|.
CASSQDASGGVVDTQYF
>TRBJ1-1|TRBV18|.
CASSPGAGGGEGGTEAFF